The 19 T cell receptor beta chains presented below share a single source sample, sequenced in a study of OX40 agonist ivuxolimab in advanced cancers. This table comes from immunoSEQ multiplex PCR, and its TCRdb copy is limited to in-frame clones, with some not included. The data show around 65,000 clones, around 90% seen once. The material was CD4+ or CD8+ T cells sorted from blood, obtained in a trial of the OX40 agonist ivuxolimab. Receptor source: an adult with an advanced solid tumor such as melanoma, head and neck, liver or kidney cancer.

This clone was recorded once. The genes are TRBV7-2 and TRBJ2-1; 9 nucleotides align to TRBD2. The germline V gene encodes CDR1 SGHTA and CDR2 FQGNSA. CDR3 size: 19 residues. Trimming at V came to 4 bases and at J to 0 bases, leaving 13 bases not matched to a gene. The CDR3 coding sequence is TGTGCCAGCAGCTCACGAGGGCTGACTAGCGGTAGCTCCTACAATGAGCAGTTCTTC. This codes for CASSSRGLTSGSSYNEQFF.

This clone appeared a few times. Other DNA sequences within the sample encode an identical CDR3. The chain is built from TRBV5-1 and TRBJ1-5; unclear D gene. The CDR3 covers 14 residues. The V end lost 0 bases, the J end lost 3 bases, and 7 bases lay between the germline ends. The germline gives CDR1 SGHRS, CDR2 YFSETQ. The chain's CDR3 is CASSLEGSNQPQHF. CDR3 DNA: TGCGCCAGCAGCTTGGAAGGGTCCAATCAGCCCCAGCATTTT.

This clone appeared once. The chain couples TRBV28 to TRBJ2-7, with TRBD1 identical over 7 bases. Losses at the gene ends were 5 bases for V and 3 bases for J; bases not matched to a gene: 10. Germline values: CDR1 MDHEN, CDR2 SYDVKM. The CDR3 contains 15 residues. CDR3 DNA sequence: TGTGCCAGCAGTCCGGGTGGGACAGCCTTCTACGAGCAGTACTTC. This gives the protein CASSPGGTAFYEQYF.

This sequence joins TRBV6-1 and TRBJ2-5; D unresolved. V lost 4 bases and J lost 3, with 6 bases in between. CDR3 length: 12 amino acids. Germline lookup yields CDR1 MNHNS and CDR2 SASEGT. The CDR3 is CASSVQKETQYF. CDR3 coding DNA: TGTGCCAGCAGTGTACAGAAAGAGACCCAGTACTTC.

This chain connects TRBV7-2 to TRBJ2-5; D not resolved. Germline V CDR1 and CDR2: SGHTA, FQGNSA. Trimming took 0 bases from V and 13 from J, leaving 12 bases between them. This CDR3 has 12 residues. The CDR3 DNA is TGTGCCAGCAGCTTAGCTAGCCCCCCACCGTACTTC. Its translation is CASSLASPPPYF.

The chain carries TRBV2 and TRBJ1-2; 8 positions match TRBD1. The V gene's germline CDR1 is SNHLY and CDR2 FYNNEI. CDR3 length: 14 amino acids. Trimming took 6 bases from V and 5 from J; bases not matched to a gene: 8. DNA of the CDR3: TGTGCCAGCAGGGCGGACAGGGAGCATTATGGCTACACCTTC. Protein product: CASRADREHYGYTF.

This clone appeared once. V and J are TRBV4-2 and TRBJ1-4; weak D call: TRBD1 (5 bases). The V gene lost 2 bases and the J gene lost 4 bases, with 17 bases spanning the gap. The CDR3 contains 17 residues. Germline V gene lookup returns CDR1 LGHNA and CDR2 YNFKEQ. CDR3 nucleotide sequence: TGTGCCAGCAGCCAACCTCGGCAGGGTCCGGGTAATGAAAAACTGTTTTTT. Protein: CASSQPRQGPGNEKLFF.

The chain uses TRBV7-9 and TRBJ1-1, with TRBD1 as a possible D gene (5 bases). The CDR3 is 16 residues long. Per germline, CDR1 SEHNR and CDR2 FQNEAQ (reference sequence). V was cut by 0 bases and J by 2 bases, with 13 bases left in between. CDR3 residues: CASSLALGGTNTEAFF. The CDR3 region has the DNA TGTGCCAGCAGCTTAGCATTGGGGGGGACTAACACTGAAGCTTTCTTT.

This clone has a handful of counts. The chain is built from TRBV28 and TRBJ1-5; D may be TRBD1 (5 bases). V was clipped by 7 bases and J by 7 bases, with 17 bases between them. Germline V gene sequence: CDR1 MDHEN, CDR2 SYDVKM. The CDR3 is made up of 14 amino acids. The CDR3: CASIAGGGRQPQHF. The DNA of the CDR3 is TGTGCCAGCATCGCGGGCGGGGGAAGGCAGCCCCAGCATTTT.

The chain is built from TRBV7-3 and TRBJ2-7; D is possibly TRBD1 (5 bases). Trimming shortened V by 0 bases and J by 2 bases, and 14 bases separated the two germline ends. The length of the CDR3 is 16 residues. Germline CDR1 reads SGHTA; CDR2 reads FQGTGA. CDR3 sequence reads: CASSLTAGLGAYEQYF. The DNA of the CDR3 is TGTGCCAGCAGCTTAACGGCCGGGCTAGGGGCCTACGAGCAGTACTTC.

This chain uses TRBV5-1 with TRBJ1-3; 7 bases align to TRBD1. Trimming at V came to 0 bases and at J to 0 bases, leaving 3 bases not matched to a gene. This CDR3 spans 16 amino acids. CDR1 and CDR2 (germline): SGHRS, YFSETQ. CDR3 coding DNA: TGCGCCAGCAGCTTGGGTGGGACAGCCTCTGGAAACACCATATATTTT. This translates into CASSLGGTASGNTIYF.

The J gene is TRBJ2-3, the V gene TRBV29-1; maybe TRBD2 (5 bases). This CDR3 is 13 amino acids long. The V gene lost 3 bases and the J gene lost 6 bases, with 13 bases spanning the gap. Looked up from germline, CDR1 is SQVTM and CDR2 is ANQGSEA. The CDR3 bases are TGCAGCGTTGACGGCGGGCTCGGGGATACGCAGTATTTT. As protein: CSVDGGLGDTQYF.

This clone was picked up one time. Here the CDR3 DNA reads TGTGCCAGCAGTTTATTGCCCACTGAAGCTTTCTTT. Amino acids: CASSLLPTEAFF. The rearrangement links TRBV28 to TRBJ1-1; the D is unclear. V was pared by 1 base and J by 4 bases, with 4 bases between. The germline CDR1 and CDR2 sequences are MDHEN and SYDVKM. The length of the CDR3 is 12 residues.

The rearrangement links TRBV5-1 to TRBJ2-2, with a weak D call TRBD2 (5 bases). Germline CDR1 and CDR2: SGHRS and YFSETQ. The V and J ends lost 5 bases and 1 base respectively, with 9 bases between them. The CDR3 has 14 amino acids. CDR3 in DNA: TGCGCCAGCAGGGTGAGCGGGAACACCGGGGAGCTGTTTTTT. This encodes CASRVSGNTGELFF.

This sequence joins TRBV6-6 and TRBJ2-7; TRBD1 matches at 8 bases. V lost 7 bases and J lost 6; bases outside the gene matches: 11. Germline V gives CDR1 MNHNY, CDR2 SVGAGI (reference sequence). There are 14 residues in the CDR3. The CDR3 is CASTLRTGQAEQYF. CDR3 coding DNA: TGTGCCAGCACCTTGAGGACAGGGCAGGCCGAGCAGTACTTC.

The chain is built from TRBV2 and TRBJ1-5; no clear D gene. Germline V gene data show CDR1 as SNHLY and CDR2 as FYNNEI. There are 16 residues in the CDR3. Trimming shortened V by 4 bases and J by 0 bases, and 13 bases separated the two germline ends. Here the CDR3 reads CASSGSAAYSNQPQHF. CDR3 in DNA: TGTGCCAGCAGTGGCTCGGCCGCATATAGCAATCAGCCCCAGCATTTT.

The chain couples TRBV5-4 to TRBJ2-1; D is ambiguous. Trimming left V 5 bases short and J 5 bases short, with 11 bases between. Germline V gives CDR1 SGHNT, CDR2 YYREEE (reference sequence). This CDR3 comprises 13 residues. CDR3 sequence: CASSAFYNNEQFF. The CDR3 region has the DNA TGTGCCAGCAGTGCGTTTTATAACAATGAGCAGTTCTTC. Full variable domain (rest looked up from reference TRBV5-4 and TRBJ2-1): ETGVTQSPTHLIKTRGQQVTLRCSSQSGHNTVSWYQQALGQGPQFIFQYYREEENGRGNFPPRFSGLQFPNYSSELNVNALELDDSALYLCASSAFYNNEQFFGPGTRLTVL.

The chain couples TRBV7-2 to TRBJ2-2, with TRBD1 matching over 9 bases. J was trimmed by 4 bases and V by 5 bases; bases with no gene match: 5. CDR1 is SGHTA, CDR2 FQGNSA, per germline. The length of the CDR3 is 15 residues. CDR3 protein: CASSTGQGSTGELFF. In nucleotides, the CDR3 is TGTGCCAGCAGCACCGGACAGGGGAGCACCGGGGAGCTGTTTTTT. Based on the CDR3 plus reference TRBV7-2 and TRBJ2-2, the full variable domain is GAGVSQSPSNKVTEKGKDVELRCDPISGHTALYWYRQSLGQGLEFLIYFQGNSAPDKSGLPSDRFSAERTGGSVSTLTIQRTQQEDSAVYLCASSTGQGSTGELFFGEGSRLTVL.

The rearrangement links TRBV28 to TRBJ1-2; TRBD1 agrees at 7 bases. Trimming took 2 bases from V and 3 from J; bases not matched to a gene: 3. Germline V gives CDR1 MDHEN, CDR2 SYDVKM. The CDR3 loop spans 14 amino acids. For the CDR3, the DNA is TGTGCCAGCAGTTTAGGCAGGGGGGACTATGGCTACACCTTC. It encodes CASSLGRGDYGYTF.